This T cell receptor beta chain was retrieved from a study of blood T cell repertoires in COVID-19. Study information: The United States, Italy and Spain were the sources of the acute and convalescent COVID-19 samples. From T cells, B-cell-depleted T cells, or PBMCs came the material, which was cDNA or gDNA.

This CDR3 contains 15 residues. V was clipped by 4 bases and J by 2 bases, with 14 bases between them. The germline CDR1 and CDR2 sequences are LNHDA and SQIVND (reference sequence). In the original workflow: Estimates of nucleated cell counts were drawn from the amplification of reference gene primers. Here immunoSEQ multiplex PCR was the method, and the copy in TCRdb shows in-frame clones only, minus some. V and J calls plus clone size are reproduced from that table; the DNA served to infer D and trimming. The data contain about 200,000 clones, roughly 92% of them singletons. The Seattle site enrolled patients during active infection and followed them longitudinally.

Source material: peripheral blood. This sequence originates from a man aged 60-69 years with COVID-19, enrolled during active disease. This chain joins TRBV19 and TRBJ1-2; D possibly corresponds to TRBD1 (6 bases). The CDR3 sequence: CASSTPGTKNYGYTF. DNA for the CDR3: TGTGCCAGTAGTACCCCCGGGACAAAAAACTATGGCTACACCTTC.